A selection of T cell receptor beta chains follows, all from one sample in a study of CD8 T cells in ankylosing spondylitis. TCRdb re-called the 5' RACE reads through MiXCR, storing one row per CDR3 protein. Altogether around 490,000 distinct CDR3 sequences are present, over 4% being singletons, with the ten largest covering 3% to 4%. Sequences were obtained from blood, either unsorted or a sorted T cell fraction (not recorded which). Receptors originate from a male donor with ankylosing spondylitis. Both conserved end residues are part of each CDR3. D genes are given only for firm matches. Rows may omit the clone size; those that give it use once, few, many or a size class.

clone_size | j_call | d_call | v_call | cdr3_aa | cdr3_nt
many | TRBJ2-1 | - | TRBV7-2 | CASSWNGGSYNEQFF | TGTGCCAGCAGCTGGAACGGGGGTTCCTACAATGAGCAGTTCTTC
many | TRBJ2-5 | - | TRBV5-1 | CASSLGSPYQETQYF | TGCGCCAGCAGCTTGGGGTCCCCGTACCAAGAGACCCAGTACTTC
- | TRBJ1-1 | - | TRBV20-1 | CSARGRPGAEAFF | TGCAGTGCTAGGGGGCGGCCGGGGGCTGAAGCTTTCTTT
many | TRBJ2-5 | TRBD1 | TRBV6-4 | CASSERTGGVETQYF | TGTGCCAGCAGTGAACGGACAGGGGGCGTAGAGACCCAGTACTTC
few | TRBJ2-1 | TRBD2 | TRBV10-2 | CASSVAGVSNEQFF | TGCGCCAGCAGTGTAGCGGGGGTCTCTAATGAGCAGTTCTTC
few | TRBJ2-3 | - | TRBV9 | CASSLATGSGDTQYF | TGTGCCAGCAGCTTAGCAACGGGCTCAGGAGATACGCAGTATTTT
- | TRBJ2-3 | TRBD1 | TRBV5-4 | CASSLIIPTGGTDTQYF | TGTGCCAGCAGCTTAATCATCCCGACAGGGGGTACAGATACGCAGTATTTT
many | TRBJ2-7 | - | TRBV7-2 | CASSKRTASYEQYF | TGTGCCAGCAGCAAAAGGACGGCCTCCTACGAGCAGTACTTC
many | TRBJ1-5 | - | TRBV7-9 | CASSLGRKNQPQHF | TGTGCCAGCAGCTTAGGGCGGAAGAATCAGCCCCAGCATTTT
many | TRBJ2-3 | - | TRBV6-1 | CASSELQLSYSGTQYF | TGTGCCAGCAGTGAATTACAACTCTCCTACTCTGGTACGCAGTATTTT
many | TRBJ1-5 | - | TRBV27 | CASSQTEPNQPQHF | TGTGCCAGCAGTCAGACGGAGCCCAATCAGCCCCAGCATTTT
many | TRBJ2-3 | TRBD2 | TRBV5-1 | CASSLGLAGDADTQYF | TGCGCCAGCAGCTTGGGCCTAGCGGGAGATGCAGATACGCAGTATTTT
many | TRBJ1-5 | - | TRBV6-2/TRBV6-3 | CASSYFSSGRGPRSAQHF | TGTGCCAGCAGTTACTTTAGCAGCGGCAGGGGCCCTCGATCGGCCCAGCATTTT
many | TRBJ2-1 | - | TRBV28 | CASSPEENEQFF | TGTGCCAGCAGCCCTGAAGAGAATGAGCAGTTCTTC
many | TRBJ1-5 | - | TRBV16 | CASSKAGGSQPQHF | TGTGCCAGCAGCAAAGCCGGGGGAAGTCAGCCCCAGCATTTT
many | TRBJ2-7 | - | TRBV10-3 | CAISVGRGAYEQYF | TGTGCCATCAGTGTGGGGCGCGGGGCCTACGAGCAGTACTTC
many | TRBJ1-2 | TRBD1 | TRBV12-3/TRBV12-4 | CASKETGKGYTF | TGTGCCAGCAAGGAGACAGGGAAGGGCTACACCTTC
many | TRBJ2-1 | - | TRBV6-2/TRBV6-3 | CASSLKGEYNEQFF | TGTGCCAGCAGTTTAAAGGGCGAGTACAATGAGCAGTTCTTC
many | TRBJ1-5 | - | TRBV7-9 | CASSSQEDQPQHF | TGTGCCAGCAGCTCACAGGAGGATCAGCCCCAGCATTTT
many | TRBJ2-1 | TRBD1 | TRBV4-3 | CASSHPGQGSEQFF | TGCGCCAGCAGCCATCCGGGACAGGGGTCTGAGCAGTTCTTC
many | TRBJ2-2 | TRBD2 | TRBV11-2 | CASRQPGLSTGELFF | TGTGCCAGCAGACAACCGGGACTAAGCACCGGGGAGCTGTTTTTT
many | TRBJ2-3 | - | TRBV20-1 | CSARRGALGDTQYF | TGCAGTGCTAGAAGGGGAGCGCTAGGAGATACGCAGTATTTT
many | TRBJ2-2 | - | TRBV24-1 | CATGPAEANTGELFF | TGTGCCACCGGCCCAGCGGAGGCGAACACCGGGGAGCTGTTTTTT
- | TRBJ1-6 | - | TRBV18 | CASSPGNNSPLHF | TGTGCCAGCTCACCAGGAAACAATTCACCCCTCCACTTT
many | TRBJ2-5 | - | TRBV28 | CASIPPTAETQYF | TGTGCCAGCATTCCCCCAACCGCAGAGACCCAGTACTTC
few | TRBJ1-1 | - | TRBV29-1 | CSVEDLKTEAFF | TGCAGCGTTGAAGATCTGAAAACTGAAGCTTTCTTT
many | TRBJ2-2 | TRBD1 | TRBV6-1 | CASRPPGQGPTGELFF | TGTGCCAGCAGACCCCCGGGACAGGGACCCACCGGGGAGCTGTTTTTT
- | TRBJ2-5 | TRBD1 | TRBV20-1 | CSARADRGLGYQETQYF | TGCAGTGCTAGAGCGGACAGGGGGCTGGGGTACCAAGAGACCCAGTACTTC
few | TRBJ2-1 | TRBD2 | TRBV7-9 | CASNAGGSYNEQFF | TGTGCCAGCAATGCGGGAGGGTCATACAATGAGCAGTTCTTC